Listed here are 25 T cell receptor beta chains from one sample, sequenced in a study of cytomegalovirus exposure and HLA in healthy donors (dated by TCRdb to between 2016 and 2019). The library was produced with the immunoSEQ multiplex PCR assay. TCRdb's version of the immuneACCESS table is confined to in-frame rearrangements and falls short of the full clone set. An unresolved V gene accounts for under half of the shortfall where checked; the remainder is of unknown origin. The sample table contains fewer than 130,000 clones; only one count was recorded for approximately 88% of them. 1.4% to 1.5% of the sample rests with the top ten. The sample consisted of PBMCs. These receptors all come from a woman in her 30s in good health and CMV-seropositive.

The chain uses TRBV14 and TRBJ2-4; the D gene is possibly TRBD2 (6 bases). Per the germline V gene, CDR1 is SGHDN and CDR2 is FVKESK. The length of the CDR3 is 15 residues. V was trimmed by 1 base and J by 2 bases, leaving 9 bases between them. CDR3 in amino acids: CASSQGGATKNIQYF. CDR3 bases: TGTGCCAGCAGCCAAGGCGGGGCGACCAAAAACATTCAGTACTTC.

The rearrangement joins TRBV7-3 to TRBJ2-3, with 9 bases aligning to TRBD2. V shed 6 bases, J shed 2 bases, and the junction held 6 bases outside the gene matches. From germline, CDR1 is SGHTA and CDR2 FQGTGA. This CDR3 is built from 15 residues. CDR3 protein: CASSLTSGYTDTQYF. CDR3 in DNA: TGTGCCAGCAGTCTGACTAGCGGCTACACAGATACGCAGTATTTT.

Here the CDR3 reads CASSPGGLAEGINEQFF. In DNA, the CDR3 is TGTGCCAGCAGCCCCGGAGGGCTAGCCGAGGGGATCAATGAGCAGTTCTTC. V usage is TRBV5-4 and J usage is TRBJ2-1, with a possible D match to TRBD2 (6 bases). The CDR3 covers 17 residues. Germline CDR1 reads SGHNT; CDR2 reads YYREEE (reference sequence). V was pared by 4 bases and J by 6 bases, with 23 bases between.

This clone was counted a single time. The CDR3 is CASSQVAGGYNEQFF. CDR3 DNA sequence: TGCGCCAGCAGCCAAGTAGCGGGGGGATACAATGAGCAGTTCTTC. V is TRBV4-1 and J is TRBJ2-1, with 10 bases identical to TRBD2. The CDR3 covers 15 residues. V shed 1 base, J shed 4 bases, and the junction held 1 base outside the gene matches. Germline V gene sequence: CDR1 MGHRA, CDR2 YSYEKL.

V and J are TRBV23-1 and TRBJ2-5; 9 bases agree with TRBD1. TRBV23-1 is assigned to the ORF class and has an uncertain function. V lost 3 bases to trimming and J lost 5 bases; unmatched junction nucleotides: 7. The CDR3 spans 15 residues. The CDR3 bases are TGCGCCAGCAGTCACCAGACAGGGGGTGAGGAGACCCAGTACTTC. It yields the protein CASSHQTGGEETQYF.

The chain is built from TRBV30 and TRBJ2-7; 11 nucleotides match TRBD2. The CDR3 is 11 residues long. J lost 6 bases, V lost 6 bases, and 1 base had no gene match. Germline lookup yields CDR1 GTSNPN and CDR2 SVGIG (reference sequence). CDR3: CACSGRAEQYF. The CDR3 DNA reads TGTGCCTGTAGCGGGAGGGCCGAGCAGTACTTC.

This clone was seen more than once but under ten times. The chain employs TRBV5-6 and TRBJ2-5; no reliable D call. Per germline, CDR1 SGHDT and CDR2 YYEEEE. The CDR3 length is 12 residues. V was trimmed by 2 bases and J by 7 bases, leaving 9 bases between them. The chain's CDR3 is CASSFRSGTQYF. The CDR3 bases are TGTGCCAGCAGCTTCAGATCTGGGACCCAGTACTTC.

This clone was counted only a few times. Here the CDR3 DNA reads TGTGCCAGCACCGACCAAATTTCCGGGAACTATGGCTACACCTTC. As protein: CASTDQISGNYGYTF. The gene calls are TRBV6-1 and TRBJ1-2; D gene uncertain. V was shortened by 7 bases and J by 2 bases, with 17 bases between the two germline ends. Per the germline V gene, CDR1 is MNHNS and CDR2 is SASEGT. This CDR3 is built from 15 residues.

This chain joins TRBV5-1 and TRBJ1-3; D gene unclear. The CDR3 totals 14 residues. Per the germline V gene, CDR1 is SGHRS and CDR2 is YFSETQ. V gave up 5 bases and J gave up 7 bases, with 16 bases separating them. The CDR3 region is CASRGDFWSNTIYF. CDR3 in DNA: TGCGCCAGCAGGGGAGACTTCTGGAGTAACACCATATATTTT.

This clone was detected only once. As DNA, the CDR3 is TGTGCCAGCAGCTTCCGGGTAGCGGGAGGTTACGAGCAGTACTTC. It translates to CASSFRVAGGYEQYF. J is TRBJ2-7 and V is TRBV13; TRBD2 aligns across 10 bases. The V and J ends lost 3 bases and 4 bases, in that order; junction bases with no gene match: 6. The germline V gene encodes CDR1 PRHDT and CDR2 FYEKMQ (reference sequence). This CDR3 is 15 amino acids long.

The chain has TRBV23-1 and TRBJ2-4; D perhaps matches TRBD1 (6 bases). TRBV23-1 is known as an ORF, though its function is uncertain. The CDR3 consists of 17 residues. Trimming pared 3 bases from V and 3 bases from J, leaving 18 bases between. CDR3 nucleotide sequence: TGCGCCAGCAGTCAGACCGTACAGGGAATGGGCAAAAACATTCAGTACTTC. Protein product: CASSQTVQGMGKNIQYF.

The gene calls are TRBV30 and TRBJ2-7; the match to TRBD1 covers 12 bases. With 2 bases clipped from V and 0 bases from J, the junction kept 2 bases outside the gene matches. The CDR3 spans 15 residues. Germline V gene sequence: CDR1 GTSNPN, CDR2 SVGIG (reference sequence). CDR3 residues: CAWSLGQGASYEQYF. CDR3 sequence (DNA): TGTGCCTGGAGTTTGGGACAGGGGGCCTCCTACGAGCAGTACTTC.

This clone was recorded only once. This sequence joins TRBV7-9 and TRBJ1-2, with TRBD1 identical over 12 bases. Germline loops: CDR1 SEHNR, CDR2 FQNEAQ (reference sequence). With 5 bases clipped from V and 8 bases from J, the junction kept 9 bases outside the gene matches. This CDR3 has 15 residues. CDR3 protein: CASSPGTGGDRGYTF. Here the CDR3 DNA reads TGTGCCAGCAGCCCAGGGACAGGGGGCGATAGGGGCTACACCTTC. The entire variable domain, with the rest obtained from reference TRBV7-9 and TRBJ1-2, is as follows: DTGVSQNPRHKITKRGQNVTFRCDPISEHNRLYWYRQTLGQGPEFLTYFQNEAQLEKSRLLSDRFSAERPKGSFSTLEIQRTEQGDSAMYLCASSPGTGGDRGYTFGSGTRLTVV.

The chain has TRBV4-3 and TRBJ2-6; D unresolved. CDR3 size: 16 residues. The V and J ends lost 0 bases and 0 bases respectively, with 6 bases between them. The germline CDR1 and CDR2 sequences are LGHNA and YSLEER. Here the CDR3 reads CASSQEGSSGANVLTF. CDR3 sequence (DNA): TGCGCCAGCAGCCAAGAGGGCAGCTCTGGGGCCAACGTCCTGACTTTC.

J is TRBJ2-7 and V is TRBV4-2; a possible D gene is TRBD2 (6 bases). V dropped 4 bases and J dropped 2 bases, with 24 bases sitting between them. Germline CDR1 is LGHNA and CDR2 is YNFKEQ. The CDR3 consists of 18 residues. The DNA of the CDR3 is TGTGCCAGCAGCCGAAAAACTTCTCCCGGGACTCCAGCCTACGAGCAGTACTTC. This encodes CASSRKTSPGTPAYEQYF.

The CDR3 nucleotides are TGCAGCGTTCGCCGAACCGGGACATCCAGGGGCGAGCAGTACTTC. Amino acids: CSVRRTGTSRGEQYF. This rearrangement joins TRBV29-1 to TRBJ2-7; possible D gene TRBD1, 6 bases. V was trimmed by 5 bases and J by 6 bases, leaving 23 bases between them. The CDR3 is 15 amino acids. The germline gives CDR1 SQVTM, CDR2 ANQGSEA.

V is TRBV9 and J is TRBJ2-3; no definite D call. V shed 0 bases and J shed 4 bases, with 9 bases lying between them. The CDR3 consists of 14 residues. Germline CDR1 SGDLS, CDR2 YYNGEE. CDR3: CASSVAFQSDTQYF. The CDR3 DNA sequence: TGTGCCAGCAGCGTAGCTTTCCAGTCAGATACGCAGTATTTT.

The chain links TRBV27 to TRBJ2-3, with D hard to call. The length of the CDR3 is 14 residues. Germline V CDR1 and CDR2: MNHEY, SMNVEV (reference sequence). The V and J ends lost 2 bases and 1 base respectively, with 7 bases between them. The CDR3 DNA reads as TGTGCCAGCAGTTTAAGCGCGGGCACAGATACGCAGTATTTT. This codes for CASSLSAGTDTQYF.

The chain links TRBV18 to TRBJ2-3; D is undetermined. Looked up from germline, CDR1 is KGHSH and CDR2 is LQKENI. V was shortened by 5 bases and J by 6 bases, with 12 bases between the two germline ends. CDR3 length: 13 amino acids. CDR3 region: CASSFTLRDTQYF. The CDR3 nucleotides are TGTGCCAGCTCATTCACTCTGAGGGATACGCAGTATTTT.

The gene calls are TRBV7-2 and TRBJ2-1; D not certain. The CDR3 sequence is 15 residues long. Trimming took 5 bases from V and 2 from J, leaving 13 bases between them. Germline loops: CDR1 SGHTA, CDR2 FQGNSA. CDR3 nucleotide sequence: TGTGCCAGCAGCCGAGCAGGTCAAACCTACAATGAGCAGTTCTTC. Its translation is CASSRAGQTYNEQFF. The full variable domain, rest sourced from reference TRBV7-2 and TRBJ2-1, is GAGVSQSPSNKVTEKGKDVELRCDPISGHTALYWYRQSLGQGLEFLIYFQGNSAPDKSGLPSDRFSAERTGGSVSTLTIQRTQQEDSAVYLCASSRAGQTYNEQFFGPGTRLTVL.

The gene calls are TRBV6-1 and TRBJ1-1; the D gene is possibly TRBD1 (5 bases). This CDR3 region has 13 residues. V lost 1 base and J lost 5, with 8 bases in between. From germline, CDR1 is MNHNS and CDR2 SASEGT. The CDR3 nucleotides read TGTGCCAGCAGTGAAGTCTCAGGGACTGAAGCTTTCTTT. It translates to CASSEVSGTEAFF.

This clone has just one count. The chain recombines TRBV7-3 with TRBJ2-7; 8 bases align to TRBD1. After removal of 1 base from V and 6 bases from J, the junction contained 5 bases not matched to a gene. The germline CDR1 and CDR2 sequences are SGHTA and FQGTGA. The CDR3 contains 14 residues. The CDR3 DNA reads TGTGCCAGCAGCTTAAGGGGGACAGGCACCGAGCAGTACTTC. It specifies CASSLRGTGTEQYF.

This chain joins TRBV30 and TRBJ1-2, with TRBD1 identical over 10 bases. Per the germline V gene, CDR1 is GTSNPN and CDR2 is SVGIG (reference sequence). The V segment lost 3 bases and the J segment 7 bases; nucleotides outside the gene matches: 5. The CDR3 consists of 13 residues. CDR3 DNA sequence: TGTGCCTGGAGCCTCCGGGACAGGGGTGGCTACACCTTC. It codes for CAWSLRDRGGYTF.

V is TRBV28 and J is TRBJ1-1; 8 bases match TRBD1. With V trimmed by 5 bases and J by 4 bases, 9 bases remained unmatched. Germline V gene lookup returns CDR1 MDHEN and CDR2 SYDVKM. The CDR3 contains 15 residues. This CDR3 reads CASSLGQGVITEAFF. The CDR3 nucleotides are TGTGCCAGCAGTCTCGGACAGGGCGTGATCACTGAAGCTTTCTTT.

The CDR3 nucleotides read TGTGCCAGCAGCGTAAACCCCGGGGGGACGTACGAGCAGTACTTC. This translates into CASSVNPGGTYEQYF. This chain connects TRBV9 to TRBJ2-7, with 7 bases fitting TRBD2. CDR1 is SGDLS and CDR2 is YYNGEE in the germline V gene. This CDR3 spans 15 amino acids. The junction had 8 bases not matched to a gene; V was cut back by 1 base and J by 4 bases.